The 17 T cell receptor beta chains presented below share a single source sample, sequenced in a study of CD8 T cells in Susac syndrome. Random hexamers served to reverse transcribe about 0.5 to 1 ug RNA. TCRdb reanalysed the immunoSEQ multiplex PCR reads using MiXCR and keeps one entry per CDR3 protein. Here the sample spans about 300,000 distinct CDR3 sequences, around 90% being singletons. Source material: CD4+ T cells from PBMCs. All receptors come from a human donor with multiple sclerosis.

This chain links TRBV9 with TRBJ1-5; D not certain. V shed 7 bases and J shed 2 bases, with 13 bases lying between them. CDR1 is SGDLS, CDR2 YYNGEE, per germline. This CDR3 region has 14 residues. The CDR3 sequence is CASRLGPGNQPQHF. The CDR3 DNA reads TGTGCCAGCCGCCTGGGTCCAGGCAATCAGCCCCAGCATTTT.

The CDR3 DNA reads TGTGCCAGCAGTTCGGGAAGGTATAATTCACCCCTCCACTTT. Encoded protein: CASSSGRYNSPLHF. The chain combines TRBV27 with TRBJ1-6; no definite D call. CDR1 MNHEY and CDR2 SMNVEV come from the germline V gene (reference sequence). Trimming removed 4 bases at V and 4 bases at J, with 8 bases between. The CDR3 is 14 amino acids.

The V and J genes are TRBV10-3 and TRBJ2-7; either TRBD1 or TRBD2 may fit D (5 bases each). V was clipped by 0 bases and J by 0 bases, with 9 bases between them. This CDR3 spans 15 amino acids. The germline CDR1 and CDR2 sequences are ENHRY and SYGVKD. The CDR3 protein is CAISESGTVSYEQYF. CDR3 nucleotide sequence: TGTGCCATCAGTGAGTCTGGGACGGTCTCCTACGAGCAGTACTTC.

This rearrangement joins TRBV5-1 to TRBJ2-5; possibly TRBD1 for D (5 bases). This CDR3 is built from 14 residues. Germline CDR1 and CDR2: SGHRS and YFSETQ. The V gene lost 2 bases and the J gene lost 1 base, with 9 bases spanning the gap. The CDR3 DNA reads TGCGCCAGCAGCTTCGTGGGGCTCCAAGAGACCCAGTACTTC. Amino acid sequence: CASSFVGLQETQYF.

The V call is TRBV20-1, the J call TRBJ2-3; D not resolved. The CDR3 loop spans 12 amino acids. V was cut by 0 bases and J by 5 bases, with 6 bases left in between. Germline CDR1 and CDR2: DFQATT and SNEGSKA (reference sequence). CDR3 protein: CSARDTRDTQYF. The CDR3 nucleotides read TGCAGTGCTAGAGATACCAGAGATACGCAGTATTTT.

This clonotype was counted once. The CDR3 bases are TGTGCCAGCAGCCATTACCCGCTAGCGGGAGGTTATGAGCAGTTCTTC. Encoded protein: CASSHYPLAGGYEQFF. The chain links TRBV3-1 to TRBJ2-1; TRBD2 matches 11 bases. The CDR3 sequence is 16 residues long. CDR1 LGHDT and CDR2 YNNKEL come from the germline V gene (reference sequence). The junction had 9 bases not matched to a gene; V was cut back by 3 bases and J by 8 bases.

The genes are TRBV4-3 and TRBJ2-1; D is possibly TRBD2 (6 bases). From germline, CDR1 is LGHNA and CDR2 YSLEER. The CDR3 is made up of 19 amino acids. Trimming took 0 bases from V and 5 from J, leaving 23 bases between them. CDR3 DNA: TGCGCCAGCAGCCAAGATCGGGCTAGCGTGATAAAAGCCCACAATGAGCAGTTCTTC. This sequence encodes CASSQDRASVIKAHNEQFF.

This clonotype turned up a few times. The chain combines TRBV4-1 with TRBJ2-2; 7 nucleotides match TRBD2. In germline, CDR1 is MGHRA, CDR2 YSYEKL. This CDR3 region has 17 residues. J was trimmed by 2 bases and V by 1 base; bases with no gene match: 7. The CDR3 DNA sequence: TGCGCCAGCAGCCAAGTCGGGCTAGCGGCCAACACCGGGGAGCTGTTTTTT. Translation: CASSQVGLAANTGELFF.

This clonotype was counted between two and nine times. The V call is TRBV28, the J call TRBJ2-2; D ambiguous. V was clipped by 11 bases and J by 4 bases, with 11 bases between them. CDR1 is MDHEN and CDR2 is SYDVKM in the germline V gene. The CDR3 spans 12 residues. In DNA form, the CDR3 reads TGTGCCTCCGGTGGTCGCACCGGGGAGCTGTTTTTT. Amino acids: CASGGRTGELFF.

The V call is TRBV11-1, the J call TRBJ2-3; 7 bases agree with TRBD2. Per germline, CDR1 SGHAT and CDR2 FQDESV (reference sequence). V lost 4 bases and J lost 2; bases outside the gene matches: 24. There are 21 residues in the CDR3. The CDR3, as DNA: TGTGCCAGCAGCTCTGAAATCCTCCGTAACGGGGGGTTGAGGAACACAGATACGCAGTATTTT. Protein product: CASSSEILRNGGLRNTDTQYF.

The gene calls are TRBV6-1 and TRBJ1-5; D not certain. Germline loops: CDR1 MNHNS, CDR2 SASEGT. This CDR3 is built from 15 residues. V lost 5 bases and J 6 bases, leaving 17 bases between the germline ends. The CDR3 reads CASSLTQVGSQPQHF. For the CDR3, the DNA is TGTGCCAGCAGTCTCACCCAAGTGGGGAGTCAGCCCCAGCATTTT.

The chain uses TRBV12-3 or TRBV12-4 and TRBJ1-1; D gene unclear. The CDR3 covers 14 residues. Trimming cost V 1 base and J 0 bases, with 6 bases left between them. The CDR3 protein is CASSLGPLNTEAFF. The DNA of the CDR3 is TGTGCCAGCAGTTTAGGACCCCTGAACACTGAAGCTTTCTTT.

The chain recombines TRBV29-1 with TRBJ2-7, with D possibly TRBD1 on 6 matching bases. CDR3 length: 14 amino acids. Trimming cost V 3 bases and J 4 bases, with 16 bases left between them. CDR1 SQVTM and CDR2 ANQGSEA come from the germline V gene. CDR3 DNA: TGCAGCGTTGACCCGACTGGGCAGGGGTACGAGCAGTACTTC. Its translation: CSVDPTGQGYEQYF.

V is TRBV7-2 and J is TRBJ1-5, with a weak D call TRBD1 (5 bases). The CDR3 loop spans 17 amino acids. The germline V gene encodes CDR1 SGHTA and CDR2 FQGNSA. V dropped 5 bases and J dropped 5 bases, with 22 bases sitting between them. The CDR3: CASSPALRGTVDQPQHF. DNA of the CDR3: TGTGCCAGCAGCCCCGCTCTCCGCGGGACTGTGGATCAGCCCCAGCATTTT.

The rearrangement links TRBV12-3 or TRBV12-4 to TRBJ2-7; weak D call: TRBD2 (6 bases). The V end lost 3 bases, the J end lost 6 bases, and 9 bases lay between the germline ends. The CDR3 has 12 residues. Here the CDR3 reads CASSFRGIEQYF. CDR3 DNA: TGTGCCAGCAGTTTTCGGGGGATCGAGCAGTACTTC.

The chain links TRBV2 to TRBJ1-5; the match to TRBD1 covers 7 bases. The CDR3 is made up of 14 amino acids. J lost 7 bases, V lost 6 bases, and 9 bases had no gene match. From germline, CDR1 is SNHLY and CDR2 FYNNEI. The CDR3 here is CASSDRQGRQPQHF. The CDR3 DNA follows: TGTGCCAGCAGCGACAGACAGGGTAGACAGCCCCAGCATTTT.

The rearrangement links TRBV30 to TRBJ2-1; the D gene is possibly TRBD1 (5 bases). V was clipped by 0 bases and J by 5 bases, with 14 bases between them. Germline V gene data show CDR1 as GTSNPN and CDR2 as SVGIG (reference sequence). The CDR3 consists of 15 residues. The CDR3 DNA reads as TGTGCCTGGAGTGTAGGGGCGGAGAGGAACAATGAGCAGTTCTTC. Its translation: CAWSVGAERNNEQFF. The whole variable domain, remainder taken from reference TRBV30 and TRBJ2-1, is SQTIHQWPATLVQPVGSPLSLECTVEGTSNPNLYWYRQAAGRGLQLLFYSVGIGQISSEVPQNLSASRPQDRQFILSSKKLLLSDSGFYLCAWSVGAERNNEQFFGPGTRLTVL.